The following is a TCR beta chain sequence with its context. Its antigen is undetermined. These data are taken from a study of T-cell memory formation after mild COVID-19. Study-wide results and limits: Mainly CM and EM harbored the contracting CD4+ clones; mainly EMRA harbored the CD8+ ones. Second-wave clones peaking on day 37 lacked confirmed SARS-CoV-2 specificity. Pre-infection memory contained some responding clones, which suggested that cross-reactive memory had joined. CD4+ bias marked clones expanding day 15 to 37, unlike balanced contracting clones.

One entry per CDR3 protein results from TCRdb running MiXCR on the 5' RACE reads. Of 300,000 to 400,000 distinct CDR3 sequences in the sample, roughly 13% are singletons; the top ten hold 20% to 25%. What was sequenced was PBMCs or a T cell subset sorted from them (not recorded which). This receptor was obtained from a man aged 18 to 35 who had mild COVID-19 (a few samples of this study predate the infection). Cell type and time point are not known.

DNA of the CDR3: TGTGCCAGCAGCTTCTTGGTGACTAGCTCTACCAATGAGCAGTTCTTC. Translation: CASSFLVTSSTNEQFF. V gene TRBV12-3 or TRBV12-4 combines with J gene TRBJ2-1; the match to TRBD2 covers 7 bases. V trimming: 6 bases; J trimming: 6 bases; junction bases outside the gene matches: 14. This CDR3 is built from 16 residues.